This entry concerns a single T cell receptor (beta chain). Its specific antigen is unknown. No much larger clonotype is one base removed from it; base qualities were not supplied. The immunoSEQ assay amplified TCRB CDR3 regions from 1.5 to 2.5 micrograms of genomic DNA, or from all available DNA when less than that amount was available. The multiplex PCR employed 60 forward primers targeting TCR V beta segments and 13 reverse primers targeting J beta segments. To estimate reads per starting template, synthetic control templates were spiked into each sample at limiting dilution. Reads of 87 bp were generated by sequencing on the Illumina HiSeq System. The paper's data handling went like this. To remove PCR and sequencing errors, closely related sequences were merged with a nearest neighbor algorithm. TCR overlap was defined as the percentage of unique tumor TCR beta sequences that were also found in the peripheral blood of the same patient. TCRdb mirrors the immuneACCESS table, restricted to in-frame sequences. Some clones are absent from its copies; in checked studies, under half trace to an unresolved V gene, and the reason for the others is unknown. V, J and clone size are those of that table, while D and trimming were read from the DNA. This sample is represented by 85,000 or so clones; about 85% of them were singletons. The ten largest clonotypes hold more than 8% of the sample.

The CDR3, cysteine through phenylalanine, is 14 amino acids long. Solely the CDR3 DNA is kept, with 42 bases framed from the first base. V and J lose 4 bases and 2 bases, and a span of 10 bases separates them. The germline V gene (reference sequence) provides CDR1 SEHNR and CDR2 FQNEAQ. This entry is derived from a study of glioma-infiltrating T cells after dendritic cell vaccination (dated by TCRdb to 2016 to 2017). Regarding the research as a whole: Of the 15 glioblastoma patients in the cohort, all drawn from Phase I and II dendritic cell vaccination trials, 9 were newly diagnosed and 6 had recurrent disease. Patients received autologous tumor lysate-pulsed dendritic cell vaccination between about 2003 and 2013. The vaccine consisted of monocyte-derived dendritic cells cultured seven to eight days with IL-4 and GM-CSF, then pulsed overnight with autologous tumor lysate. Each patient was given three intradermal dendritic cell vaccine injections, spaced two weeks apart, in the arm below the axilla. In glioblastoma patients vaccinated with dendritic cells, deep sequencing of TCR beta CDR3 regions served to measure the amount of tumor-infiltrating lymphocytes and to compare repertoires between tumor and blood. Survival after dendritic cell vaccination was correlated with TCR sequencing metrics, including TIL content and tumor-blood repertoire overlap.

Overall study results and their limits: The cohort was small and heterogeneous, few patients had complete blood and tumor sets, and even fewer had initial-recurrent tumor pairs. Higher estimated pretreatment TIL content predicted longer time to progression and overall survival after dendritic cell vaccination. TCR clonality showed no direct relationship with survival, which suggests that a diverse polyclonal response may be important. The three-group TCR overlap response model was described as speculative and requiring prospective validation.

The sample's time point label, decoded: after dendritic cell vaccination, including at tumor progression/relapse. Patients were selected for having adequate residual fresh-frozen tumor tissue and more than two years of available survival data. Molecular status otherwise varied across the glioblastoma patients, but none of them carried an isocitrate dehydrogenase mutation. PBMC were collected before vaccination, two weeks after the third vaccination, and at tumor progression if tumor progression occurred. The Qiagen DNeasy Blood extraction Kit was used to extract genomic DNA. Sequencing used blood, obtained after dendritic cell vaccination. Recombination connected TRBV7-9 to TRBJ2-3; the D segment could be TRBD1, given 5 matching bases. This receptor was identified in a human donor with glioblastoma. The CDR3 region reads CASSSNRNTDTQYF. The sequence in DNA is TGTGCCAGCAGCTCAAACAGGAACACAGATACGCAGTATTTT.